This TCR beta chain comes out of a study of cytotoxic CD8 clonotypes in ibrutinib-treated CLL. Target depth was 1 in 200,000 to 1 in 1 million T cells, about 10x per clonotype. TCRdb's table, derived via immunoSEQ multiplex PCR, lists solely in-frame clones and lacks some. The sample holds approximately 210,000 clones, around 72% seen once. Overall study results and limits: A rise in clonality was seen at ibrutinib response, and a fall back toward baseline was seen at progression.

Germline CDR1 and CDR2: MNHEY and SMNVEV (reference sequence). This CDR3 comprises 15 residues. Trimming at V came to 5 bases and at J to 4 bases, leaving 7 bases not matched to a gene. Notes on this clone: The antigen remains unidentified.

The specimen was PBMCs, collected after 24 months of ibrutinib treatment. The chain couples TRBV27 to TRBJ2-5; 10 nucleotides agree with TRBD2. The sequence came from a human donor with chronic lymphocytic leukemia. The CDR3 sequence: CASSPLAGAVETQYF. CDR3 coding DNA: TGTGCCAGCAGTCCCCTAGCGGGAGCGGTAGAGACCCAGTACTTC.